This T cell receptor (beta chain) appears in the sequencing data of a study of vaccination and CD4 T cells after COVID-19. Study at large: Once diagnosed, patients had post-COVID samples drawn a median 101 days later (range 35 to 161).

Regarding this clonotype: The target antigen is unknown.

Stated treatment: roughly 11-day PBMC culture with coronavirus spike peptide pools or control peptides (ViraFEST assay). For ViraFEST, peptide pools expanded antigen-specific T cells, after which the TCRs were sequenced. An Oncomine TCR Beta short-read assay was used to sequence the DNA from cultured CD4+ T cells. One entry per CDR3 protein results from TCRdb running MiXCR on the PCR reads. Of 12,000 to 15,000 distinct CDR3 sequences in the sample, under 65% were seen once. This TCR was sampled from a human donor who had recovered from COVID-19. Sequencing was performed on CD4+ T cells from blood, cultured in vitro.

The CDR3 protein is CASISGSGNTIYF. CDR3 DNA sequence: TGTGCCAGCATCAGTGGGTCGGGAAACACCATATATTTT. This chain connects TRBV6-1 to TRBJ1-3; unclear D gene. Germline lookup yields CDR1 MNHNS and CDR2 SASEGT. The CDR3 loop spans 13 amino acids. V lost 7 bases and J 4 bases, leaving 11 bases between the germline ends.